Listed here are 16 T cell receptor beta chains from one sample, sequenced in a study of tissue T cells after allogeneic stem cell transplantation. Indicated time point: mouse harvest day 14 after allogeneic transplant. Each mouse received 10^7 T-cell-depleted marrow cells plus 10^6 splenic CD5+ T cells by tail vein. Clones were read by immunoSEQ multiplex PCR, and TCRdb kept only the in-frame ones, dropping some. The sample yields several hundred clones, 45% to 55% seen once. The sequenced sample was liver tissue. Receptors were obtained from a female BALB/c mouse given C57BL/6 T cells with graft-versus-host disease after an allogeneic hematopoietic cell transplant.

This clone was seen a handful of times. Gene names denote mouse genes. The read gets to within 1 residue of the CDR3 end, and the germline J gene fills in the rest. The rearrangement links TRBV13-2 to TRBJ1-5; tentatively, D is TRBD1 (5 bases). This CDR3 comprises 14 residues. The germline gives CDR1 NNHNN, CDR2 SYGAGS (reference sequence). V was cut by 3 bases and J by 0 bases, with 7 bases left in between. CDR3 DNA (partial): TGTGCCAGCGGTGGGACAAATAACAACCAGGCTCCGCTT. Its protein product is CASGGTNNNQAPL. The entire CDR3 protein is CASGGTNNNQAPLF.

As for this clone: Genes and germline come from the mouse. Read data end 1 residue before the CDR3 end; the end is taken from the germline J gene. V gene TRBV3 combines with J gene TRBJ1-3; TRBD1 might be the D (6 bases). The V gene lost 5 bases and the J gene lost 0 bases, with 8 bases spanning the gap. The CDR3 extends over 14 amino acids. CDR1 and CDR2 (germline): SNHLY, FYNGKV (reference sequence). This CDR3 reads CASSLQGSGNTLYF. Incomplete CDR3 DNA: TGTGCCAGCAGCCTACAGGGTTCTGGAAATACGCTCTAT.

This clone was picked up a small number of times. Mouse germline and gene names are used. The sequenced fragment ends 1 residue before the CDR3 boundary, so the rest is inferred from the germline J gene. V and J are TRBV19 and TRBJ2-7, with a weak D call TRBD1 (6 bases). CDR1 is FNHDT and CDR2 is SITEND in the germline V gene (reference sequence). The V gene lost 6 bases and the J gene lost 4 bases, with 8 bases spanning the gap. The CDR3 is made up of 11 amino acids. The part of the CDR3 DNA that was read is TGTGCCAGCATCCAGGGGTATGAACAGTAC. Amino acid sequence: CASIQGYEQY. The CDR3 reads in full as CASIQGYEQYF.

Turning to this clone: These gene names are mouse names. From the germline J gene comes the end of the CDR3, since the read stops 1 residue before it. The chain links TRBV13-1 to TRBJ2-2, with unresolved D. The CDR3 contains 14 residues. Germline CDR1 is NSHNY and CDR2 is SYGAGN. V was cut by 2 bases and J by 1 base, with 6 bases left in between. The covered CDR3 bases are TGTGCCAGCAGTGACCGGGGAAACACCGGGCAGCTCTAC. Translating gives CASSDRGNTGQLY. Given in full, the CDR3 is CASSDRGNTGQLYF.

The sample holds one count of this clone. Gene names are mouse gene names. Read data end 1 residue before the CDR3 end; the end is taken from the germline J gene. The chain combines TRBV13-2 with TRBJ2-4; D is ambiguous. V was pared by 0 bases and J by 2 bases, with 7 bases between. The CDR3 sequence is 14 residues long. The germline gives CDR1 NNHNN, CDR2 SYGAGS (reference sequence). Here the CDR3 reads CASGDAQHQNTLYF. The covered CDR3 bases are TGTGCCAGCGGTGATGCACAACATCAAAACACCTTGTAC.

This clone has just a few counts. Gene names refer to mouse genes. CDR3 DNA (partial): TGTGCCAGCAGTATAGGCAGGGGCTCCTATGAACAGTAC. Translating it yields CASSIGRGSYEQY. The whole CDR3 protein is CASSIGRGSYEQYF. The V gene is TRBV19, the J gene TRBJ2-7; weak D call: TRBD1 (6 bases). The sequence runs out 1 residue before the end of the CDR3; the remainder is reconstructed from the germline J gene. The ends were cut back, 0 bases at V and 0 bases at J, with 7 bases in the middle. CDR1 FNHDT and CDR2 SITEND come from the germline V gene (reference sequence). The CDR3 spans 14 residues.

With respect to this clone: Genes and germline come from the mouse. Read coverage stops 1 residue before the CDR3 terminus; the germline J gene supplies the remainder. The chain uses TRBV23 and TRBJ2-4; the table's TRBD2 call for D was not verified on the DNA. This CDR3 has 11 amino acids. Germline CDR1 KGHTA, CDR2 FQNQQP. CDR3 in amino acids: CSSKWGDTLYF. The CDR3 DNA, read in part, is TGCTCCAGCAAATGGGGGGACACCTTGTAC.

This clone was detected a few times. The gene symbols are mouse symbols. Sequencing ends 1 residue short of the CDR3 end; the germline J gene provides the rest. V usage is TRBV3 and J usage is TRBJ1-4; TRBD1 matches at 11 bases. The germline V gene has CDR1 SNHLY and CDR2 FYNGKV (reference sequence). The CDR3 has 15 amino acids. Trimming cost V 5 bases and J 7 bases; bases outside gene matches: 6. The part of the CDR3 DNA that was read is TGTGCCAGCAGCCCGCCGGGACAGGGGGGCGAAAGATTATTT. Its protein product is CASSPPGQGGERLF. The entire CDR3 protein is CASSPPGQGGERLFF.

This clone was recorded once. Any gene name here is a mouse gene name. The read is 1 residue too short to cover the CDR3 end, so that end is filled in from the germline J gene. V usage is TRBV17 and J usage is TRBJ1-1, with TRBD1 as a possible D gene (5 bases). The V and J ends lost 5 bases and 4 bases respectively, with 8 bases between them. The CDR3 sequence is 12 residues long. Looked up from germline, CDR1 is MNHDT and CDR2 is YYDKIL. The sequenced CDR3 bases are TGTGCTAGCAGTCATCAGGGCACAGAAGTCTTC. Protein sequence: CASSHQGTEVF. The CDR3 in full is CASSHQGTEVFF. Filled out from reference TRBV17 and TRBJ1-1, the complete variable domain reads DTTVKQNPRYKLARVGKPVNLICSQTMNHDTMYWYQKKPNQAPKLLLFYYDKILNREADTFEKFQSSRPNNSFCSLYIGSAGLEYSAMYLCASSHQGTEVFFGKGTRLTVV.

Remarks on this clone: Gene and germline names: mouse. The read finishes 1 residue shy of the CDR3 end, and the germline J gene is used to complete it. V and J are TRBV26 and TRBJ2-1; a weak D match, TRBD2 (7 bases). Germline CDR1 is KGHPV and CDR2 is FQNQEV (reference sequence). Trimming took off 2 bases at V and 2 bases at J, with 7 bases between the two ends. This CDR3 spans 14 amino acids. The CDR3 bases that were read are TGTGCCAGCAGTCTGGGGGGGCACTATGCTGAGCAGTTC. Translating it yields CASSLGGHYAEQF. The entire CDR3 reads CASSLGGHYAEQFF.

A word on this clone: Germline and genes here are mouse. The read terminates 1 residue before the CDR3 end, so the remaining end is supplied by the germline J gene. V is TRBV14 and J is TRBJ1-5; D gene ambiguous. This CDR3 has 12 residues. Between the trimmed V and J ends, which lost 5 bases and 0 bases, there was a span of 3 bases. From germline, CDR1 is SGHDT and CDR2 FRDEAV. The CDR3 region is CASSSNNQAPLF. The covered CDR3 bases are TGTGCCAGCAGCAGTAACAACCAGGCTCCGCTT.

A few counts support this clone. The genes are named according to mouse. The missing CDR3 end, 1 residue past where the read stops, is filled in from the germline J gene. Additional DNA sequences in this sample encode the identical CDR3. This chain joins TRBV26 and TRBJ1-4; no clear D. The CDR3 contains 14 residues. From germline, CDR1 is KGHPV and CDR2 FQNQEV (reference sequence). Trimming left V 2 bases short and J 0 bases short, with 4 bases between. The CDR3: CASSLQISNERLFF. The sequenced part of the CDR3 DNA is TGTGCCAGCAGTCTGCAGATTTCCAACGAAAGATTATTT. The variable domain in full, completed from reference TRBV26 and TRBJ1-4, reads NSKVIQTPRYLVKGQGQKAKMRCIPEKGHPVVFWYQQNKNNEFKFLINFQNQEVLQQIDMTEKRFSAECPSNSPCSLEIQSSEAGDSALYLCASSLQISNERLFFGHGTKLSVL.

This clone counts as hyperexpanded. These gene names are mouse names. The read stops 1 residue short of the end of the CDR3; the missing end is completed from the germline J gene. V usage is TRBV31 and J usage is TRBJ2-4; TRBD2 aligns across 10 bases. V shed 1 base and J 0 bases; nucleotides not matched to a gene: 4. CDR1 and CDR2 (germline): GKSSPN, SITVG. The CDR3 sequence is 16 residues long. The covered CDR3 bases are TGTGCCTGGAGTCCGGGACTGGGGACTAGTCAAAACACCTTGTAC. Amino acids: CAWSPGLGTSQNTLY. The CDR3 reads in full as CAWSPGLGTSQNTLYF.

This clone was seen only a few times. The gene symbols are mouse symbols. The CDR3 end lies 1 residue beyond the end of the read and is filled in from the germline J gene. V gene TRBV12-1 combines with J gene TRBJ1-3, with D possibly being TRBD1 (5 bases). There are 16 residues in the CDR3. V shed 0 bases and J shed 0 bases, with 11 bases lying between them. CDR1 is SGHSN, CDR2 HYEKVE, per germline. CDR3 loop: CASSLDAGNSGNTLYF. The DNA read from the CDR3 is TGTGCCAGCTCTCTCGACGCAGGGAATTCTGGAAATACGCTCTAT. The whole variable domain, remainder taken from reference TRBV12-1 and TRBJ1-3, is DSGVVQSPRHIIKEKGGRSVLTCIPISGHSNVVWYQQTLGKELKFLIQHYEKVERDKGFLPSRFSVQQFDDYHSEMNMSALELEDSAMYFCASSLDAGNSGNTLYFGEGSRLIVV.

About this clone: Germline and genes: mouse. Coverage ceases 1 residue before the CDR3 finishes, and the germline J gene fills in the end. The rearrangement links TRBV3 to TRBJ1-1; TRBD1 is a possible D gene (6 bases). The germline V gene has CDR1 SNHLY and CDR2 FYNGKV (reference sequence). This CDR3 is built from 14 residues. Trimming took 5 bases from V and 0 from J, leaving 10 bases between them. The CDR3 protein is CASSPGQTNTEVFF. The CDR3 DNA, read in part, is TGTGCCAGCAGCCCGGGACAAACAAACACAGAAGTCTTC.

This clone was counted between two and nine times. Mouse germline and gene names are used. The read finishes 1 residue shy of the CDR3 end, and the germline J gene is used to complete it. The V and J genes are TRBV13-1 and TRBJ1-3; TRBD1 matches at 8 bases. The J segment lost 3 bases and the V segment lost 0 bases, leaving 2 bases of the junction unmatched. Germline V gene lookup returns CDR1 NSHNY and CDR2 SYGAGN. The CDR3 consists of 15 residues. The sequenced CDR3 bases are TGTGCCAGCAGTGATGCAGGACAGGGTGGAAATACGCTCTAT. This codes for CASSDAGQGGNTLY. The entire CDR3 is CASSDAGQGGNTLYF.